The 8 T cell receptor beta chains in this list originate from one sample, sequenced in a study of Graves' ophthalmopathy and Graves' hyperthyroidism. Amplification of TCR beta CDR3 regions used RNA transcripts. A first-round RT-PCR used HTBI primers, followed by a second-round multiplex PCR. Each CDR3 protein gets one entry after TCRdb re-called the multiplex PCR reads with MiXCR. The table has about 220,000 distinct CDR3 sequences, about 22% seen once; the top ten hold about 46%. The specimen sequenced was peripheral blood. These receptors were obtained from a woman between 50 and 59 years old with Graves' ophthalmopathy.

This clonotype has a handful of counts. CDR3 sequence reads: CASSEPGGGHYEQYF. The CDR3 nucleotides are TGTGCCAGCAGTGAACCGGGGGGAGGGCACTACGAGCAGTACTTC. The rearrangement joins TRBV6-1 to TRBJ2-7; 7 nucleotides agree with TRBD2. Unmatched junction bases numbered 7, after V lost 2 bases and J lost 3 bases. Germline CDR1 and CDR2: MNHNS and SASEGT. The CDR3 runs 15 residues.

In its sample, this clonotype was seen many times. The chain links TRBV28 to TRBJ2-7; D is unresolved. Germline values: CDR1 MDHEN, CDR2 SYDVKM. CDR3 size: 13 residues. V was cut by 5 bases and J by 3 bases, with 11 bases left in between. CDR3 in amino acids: CASSRAANYEQYF. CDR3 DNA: TGTGCCAGCAGTCGGGCGGCGAACTACGAGCAGTACTTC.

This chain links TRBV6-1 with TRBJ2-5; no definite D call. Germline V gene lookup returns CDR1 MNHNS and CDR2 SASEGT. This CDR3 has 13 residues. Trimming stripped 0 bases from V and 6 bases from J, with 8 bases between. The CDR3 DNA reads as TGTGCCAGCAGTGAAGCGTCCCAGAAGACCCAGTACTTC. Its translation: CASSEASQKTQYF.

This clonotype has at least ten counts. CDR3 loop: CAISESLSTEAFF. DNA of the CDR3: TGTGCCATCAGTGAAAGTCTCTCCACTGAAGCTTTCTTT. The gene calls are TRBV10-3 and TRBJ1-1; D is unresolved. The CDR3 covers 13 residues. V shed 3 bases and J shed 4 bases, with 9 bases lying between them. Germline CDR1 ENHRY, CDR2 SYGVKD.

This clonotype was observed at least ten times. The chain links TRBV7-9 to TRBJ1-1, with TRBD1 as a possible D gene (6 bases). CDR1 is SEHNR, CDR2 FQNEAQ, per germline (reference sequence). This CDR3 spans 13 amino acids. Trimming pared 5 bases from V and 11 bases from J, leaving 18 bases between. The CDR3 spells CASSHPRTGNAFF. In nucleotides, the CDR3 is TGTGCCAGCAGCCACCCAAGAACAGGGAACGCTTTCTTT.

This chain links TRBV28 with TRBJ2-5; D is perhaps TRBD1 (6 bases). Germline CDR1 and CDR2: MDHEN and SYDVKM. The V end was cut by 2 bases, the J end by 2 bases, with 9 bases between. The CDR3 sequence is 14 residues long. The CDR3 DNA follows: TGTGCCAGCAGTTTACCGACAGGTCAAGAGACCCAGTACTTC. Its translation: CASSLPTGQETQYF.

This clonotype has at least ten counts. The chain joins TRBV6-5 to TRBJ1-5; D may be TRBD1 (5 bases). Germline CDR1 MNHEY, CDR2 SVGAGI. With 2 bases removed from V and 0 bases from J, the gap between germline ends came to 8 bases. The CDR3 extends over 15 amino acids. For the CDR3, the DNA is TGTGCCAGCAGTTACGCAACAGGTAGCAATCAGCCCCAGCATTTT. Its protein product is CASSYATGSNQPQHF.

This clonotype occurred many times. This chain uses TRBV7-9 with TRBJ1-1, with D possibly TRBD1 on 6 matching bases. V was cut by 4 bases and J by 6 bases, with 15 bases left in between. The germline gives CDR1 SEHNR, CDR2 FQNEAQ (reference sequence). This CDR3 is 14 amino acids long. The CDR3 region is CASSSSGGAAEAFF. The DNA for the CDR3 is TGTGCCAGCAGCTCCTCTGGGGGGGCCGCTGAAGCTTTCTTT.